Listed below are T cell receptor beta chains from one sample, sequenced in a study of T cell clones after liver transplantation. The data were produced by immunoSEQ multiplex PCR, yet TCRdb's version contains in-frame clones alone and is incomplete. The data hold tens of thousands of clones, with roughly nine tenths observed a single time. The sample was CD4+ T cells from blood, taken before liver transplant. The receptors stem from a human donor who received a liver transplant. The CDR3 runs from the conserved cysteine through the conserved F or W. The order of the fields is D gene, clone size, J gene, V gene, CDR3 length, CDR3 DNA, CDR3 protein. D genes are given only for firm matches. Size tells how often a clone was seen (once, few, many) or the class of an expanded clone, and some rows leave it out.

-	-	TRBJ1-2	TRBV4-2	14	TGTGCCAGCAGCCAAGCTACAGACGACTATGGCTACACCTTC	CASSQATDDYGYTF
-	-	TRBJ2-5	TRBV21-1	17	TGTGCCAGCAGCAAAGCGAAAGCGGGAGGGTACCAAGAGACCCAGTACTTC	CASSKAKAGGYQETQYF
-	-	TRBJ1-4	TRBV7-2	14	TGTGCCAGCAGTGACAGCCCATTTAATGAAAAACTGTTTTTT	CASSDSPFNEKLFF
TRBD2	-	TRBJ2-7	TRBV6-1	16	TGTGCCAGCAGTGGGGGGGGGACTTCGATGGGTTACGAGCAGTACTTC	CASSGGGTSMGYEQYF
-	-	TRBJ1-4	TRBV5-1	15	TGCGCCAGCAGCTTGGACCCGTCAACTAATGAAAAACTGTTTTTT	CASSLDPSTNEKLFF
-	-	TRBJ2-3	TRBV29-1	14	TGCAGCGTTGGTCGGCTCAGGGGCACAGATACGCAGTATTTT	CSVGRLRGTDTQYF
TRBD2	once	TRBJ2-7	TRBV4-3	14	TGCGCCAGCAGCCCCAGGGTAGCGGGGCCAGAGCAGTACTTC	CASSPRVAGPEQYF
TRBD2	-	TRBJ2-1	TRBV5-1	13	TGCGCCAGCAGCTTGCTAGCGGCCAATGAGCAGTTCTTC	CASSLLAANEQFF
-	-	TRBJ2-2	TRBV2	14	TGTGCCAGCAGTGAAGCCAGGGCCACCGGGGAGCTGTTTTTT	CASSEARATGELFF
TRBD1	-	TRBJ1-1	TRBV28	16	TGTGCCAGCAGTTTACGGACAGGGGGGCTGAACACTGAAGCTTTCTTT	CASSLRTGGLNTEAFF